The 14 T cell receptor beta chains below were found in one sample sequenced in a study of T cell responses to AZD1222 COVID-19 vaccine. Using immunoSEQ multiplex PCR, the repertoire was profiled, and TCRdb retains in-frame clones only, with some absent. The table records about 150,000 clones, about nine tenths of them present only once. This sample comprised peripheral blood, obtained on day 0 of AZD1222 vaccination. These receptors originate from an adult in good health.

The chain links TRBV5-4 to TRBJ2-3; TRBD2 agrees at 10 bases. Looked up from germline, CDR1 is SGHNT and CDR2 is YYREEE (reference sequence). V shed 5 bases and J 4 bases; nucleotides not matched to a gene: 7. This CDR3 contains 15 residues. CDR3 DNA: TGTGCCAGCAGACCTAGCGGGAGTTTGGCAGATACGCAGTATTTT. As protein: CASRPSGSLADTQYF.

V usage is TRBV15 and J usage is TRBJ1-4, with a possible D match to TRBD1 (6 bases). The CDR3 sequence is 15 residues long. Germline-derived CDR1 and CDR2 are LNHNV and YYDKDF (reference sequence). Trimming stripped 0 bases from V and 8 bases from J, with 13 bases between. CDR3 sequence (DNA): TGTGCCACCAGCAGAGATCCGACAGGTAGCGAAAAACTGTTTTTT. Protein sequence: CATSRDPTGSEKLFF.

The rearrangement uses TRBV18 and TRBJ1-1, with a weak D call TRBD1 (5 bases). V gave up 3 bases and J gave up 3 bases, with 14 bases separating them. This CDR3 has 15 amino acids. Germline V gene data show CDR1 as KGHSH and CDR2 as LQKENI. CDR3 sequence reads: CASSPSRLGDTEAFF. The CDR3 region has the DNA TGTGCCAGCTCACCCAGCAGGTTGGGGGACACTGAAGCTTTCTTT.

CDR3 DNA sequence: TGTGCCAGCAGCTTAGTTGCGCGACGGGCTTTCTTT. Its translation: CASSLVARRAFF. The rearrangement joins TRBV11-3 to TRBJ1-1; D gene ambiguous. Germline V gives CDR1 SGHNT, CDR2 YENEEA. Trimming took 1 base from V and 11 from J, leaving 11 bases between them. The CDR3 is made up of 12 amino acids.

The chain recombines TRBV6-5 with TRBJ1-5; 10 bases match TRBD1. This CDR3 has 16 residues. The J segment lost 4 bases and the V segment lost 4 bases, leaving 7 bases of the junction unmatched. The V gene's germline CDR1 is MNHEY and CDR2 SVGAGI. The CDR3 here is CASSSVGTGVNQPQHF. The DNA of the CDR3 is TGTGCCAGCAGTTCTGTCGGGACAGGGGTGAATCAGCCCCAGCATTTT.

This chain links TRBV3-1 (or the pseudogene TRBV3-2) with TRBJ1-2; 7 bases are a match to TRBD1. Germline loops: CDR1 LGHDT, CDR2 YNNKEL (reference sequence). Trimming cost V 4 bases and J 2 bases; bases outside gene matches: 4. The CDR3 consists of 14 residues. CDR3 sequence: CASSLPTGNYGYTF. CDR3 bases: TGTGCCAGCAGCCTTCCGACAGGGAACTATGGCTACACCTTC.

In the case of this clone: This CDR3 is also generated by other DNA sequences in the sample. The chain combines TRBV28 with TRBJ1-5, with D hard to call. Looked up from germline, CDR1 is MDHEN and CDR2 is SYDVKM. Trimming took 1 base from V and 5 from J, leaving 9 bases between them. The CDR3 sequence is 14 residues long. The CDR3 region is CASSLLAGDQPQHF. The CDR3 coding sequence is TGTGCCAGCAGTTTATTGGCAGGTGATCAGCCCCAGCATTTT.

The chain is built from TRBV9 and TRBJ2-5; tentatively, D is TRBD1 (6 bases). Germline V gene sequence: CDR1 SGDLS, CDR2 YYNGEE. Trimming pared 0 bases from V and 5 bases from J, leaving 14 bases between. This CDR3 comprises 15 residues. This CDR3 is CASSVGAGDGETQYF. Here the CDR3 DNA reads TGTGCCAGCAGCGTAGGGGCAGGGGACGGGGAGACCCAGTACTTC.

In this sample, this clone turned up a few times. The chain is built from TRBV19 and TRBJ1-2; D is unresolved. The germline V and J ends were trimmed by 3 bases and 6 bases, with 14 bases remaining between them. Per germline, CDR1 LNHDA and CDR2 SQIVND (reference sequence). The CDR3 spans 14 residues. The CDR3 reads CASSIWPPTNGYTF. The DNA for the CDR3 is TGTGCCAGTAGTATTTGGCCTCCTACTAATGGCTACACCTTC.

The chain is built from TRBV2 and TRBJ2-7; D may be TRBD2 (6 bases). The germline V and J ends were trimmed by 7 bases and 6 bases, with 16 bases remaining between them. CDR1 and CDR2 (germline): SNHLY, FYNNEI. This CDR3 has 13 amino acids. CDR3 DNA sequence: TGTGCCAGCATTCCCAAGGCGGGGCCCGAGCAGTACTTC. This translates into CASIPKAGPEQYF.

This clone appeared a single time. This chain connects TRBV3-1 (or the pseudogene TRBV3-2) to TRBJ2-3, with 7 positions matching TRBD2. CDR1 LGHDT and CDR2 YNNKEL come from the germline V gene (reference sequence). Unmatched junction bases numbered 5, after V lost 4 bases and J lost 1 base. The CDR3 consists of 15 residues. The CDR3 region is CASSLRGVGTDTQYF. The CDR3 bases are TGTGCCAGCAGCCTACGGGGGGTGGGCACAGATACGCAGTATTTT.

V gene TRBV6-6 combines with J gene TRBJ1-1; tentatively, D is TRBD1 (5 bases). V lost 3 bases and J 7 bases, leaving 15 bases between the germline ends. Germline CDR1 reads MNHNY; CDR2 reads SVGAGI (reference sequence). CDR3 length equals 14 residues. The CDR3 bases are TGTGCCAGCAGTTATTTGAGGGGCGCGGATGAAGCTTTCTTT. The encoded protein is CASSYLRGADEAFF.

The V gene is TRBV19, the J gene TRBJ2-1, with TRBD1 identical over 7 bases. V shed 3 bases and J 13 bases; nucleotides not matched to a gene: 9. The CDR3 totals 13 residues. The germline CDR1 and CDR2 sequences are LNHDA and SQIVND (reference sequence). The CDR3 sequence: CASSIAQGDVQFF. In DNA form, the CDR3 reads TGTGCCAGTAGTATTGCCCAGGGGGATGTTCAGTTCTTC.

The chain carries TRBV4-1 and TRBJ1-1; 9 bases map to TRBD1. Germline assignment: CDR1 MGHRA and CDR2 YSYEKL. V dropped 10 bases and J dropped 3; count of bases not matched to a gene: 18. The CDR3 spans 17 residues. For the CDR3, the DNA is TGCGCCACGAGGGCCGGACAGGGGATTATTAGGGACACTGAAGCTTTCTTT. Translated: CATRAGQGIIRDTEAFF.